The clone carrying this T cell receptor (beta chain) was seen many times. The antigen is unknown. Axillary draining lymph nodes of breast cancer patients supplied the node samples. The data derive from a study of breast tumors, draining lymph nodes, adjacent tissues. The V gene's germline CDR1 is ENHRY and CDR2 SYGVKD. The CDR3 loop spans 14 amino acids. The trim removed 5 bases at V and 6 bases at J, leaving 4 bases unmatched. TCRdb processed the multiplex PCR reads anew with MiXCR; each CDR3 protein has one entry. This table holds about 200,000 distinct CDR3 sequences, around 33% found once. Study results and limitations: Tumor T cell lymph node origin was a supported hypothesis, not proven. Findings are consistent with lymph node origin and intratumoral expansion of most tumor T cells. Compared with basal-like, luminal-like tumors shared significantly more repertoire with nontumor tissue. Tumor repertoires ranked between lymph nodes and nontumor tissue in diversity, with V and J gene preferences.

The TCR was taken from a female donor with breast cancer. Some clones in this sample may be carry-over from other donors' samples. Input material: axillary lymph node tissue. The chain uses TRBV10-3 and TRBJ2-1, with TRBD2 identical over 10 bases. The DNA of the CDR3 is TGTGCCATCAGTAGCGGGGGGGCCCTCAATGAGCAGTTCTTC. It is translated as CAISSGGALNEQFF.